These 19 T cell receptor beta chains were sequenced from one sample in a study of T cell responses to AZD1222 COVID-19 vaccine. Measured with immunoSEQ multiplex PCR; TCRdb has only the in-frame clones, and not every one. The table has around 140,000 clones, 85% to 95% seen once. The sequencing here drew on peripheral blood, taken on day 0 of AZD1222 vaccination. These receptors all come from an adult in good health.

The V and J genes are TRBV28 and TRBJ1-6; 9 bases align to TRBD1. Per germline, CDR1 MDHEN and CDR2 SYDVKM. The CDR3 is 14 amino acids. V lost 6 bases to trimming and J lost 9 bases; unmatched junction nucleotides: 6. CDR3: CASRGTGLGSPLHF. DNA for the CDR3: TGTGCCAGCAGGGGGACAGGGCTGGGTTCACCCCTCCACTTT. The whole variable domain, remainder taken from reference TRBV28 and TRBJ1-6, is DVKVTQSSRYLVKRTGEKVFLECVQDMDHENMFWYRQDPGLGLRLIYFSYDVKMKEKGDIPEGYSVSREKKERFSLILESASTNQTSMYLCASRGTGLGSPLHFGNGTRLTVT.

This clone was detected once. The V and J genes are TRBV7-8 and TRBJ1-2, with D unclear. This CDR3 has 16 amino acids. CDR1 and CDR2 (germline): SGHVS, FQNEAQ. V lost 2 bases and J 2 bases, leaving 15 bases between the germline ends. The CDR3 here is CASSLFEVGLNYGYTF. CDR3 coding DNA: TGTGCCAGCAGCTTATTTGAGGTCGGATTGAACTATGGCTACACCTTC.

The CDR3, as DNA: TGTGCCAGTAGTCCCCGCCCCGACAGTAAAGGGAATCAGCCCCAGCATTTT. Its protein product is CASSPRPDSKGNQPQHF. The rearrangement uses TRBV19 and TRBJ1-5, with D possibly matching TRBD1 (5 bases). This CDR3 is 17 amino acids long. V lost 5 bases, J lost 4 bases, and 21 bases lay in between. Germline CDR1 reads LNHDA; CDR2 reads SQIVND (reference sequence).

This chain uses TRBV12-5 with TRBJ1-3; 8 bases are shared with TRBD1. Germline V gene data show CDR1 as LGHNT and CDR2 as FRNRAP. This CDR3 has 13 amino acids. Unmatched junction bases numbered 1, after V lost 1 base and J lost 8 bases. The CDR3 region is CASGLDRGDTIYF. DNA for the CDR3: TGTGCTAGTGGTTTGGACAGGGGGGACACCATATATTTT.

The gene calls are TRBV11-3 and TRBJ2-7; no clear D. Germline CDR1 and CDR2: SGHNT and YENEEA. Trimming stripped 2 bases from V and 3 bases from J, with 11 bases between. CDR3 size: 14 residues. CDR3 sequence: CASSLNPTGYEQYF. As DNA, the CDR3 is TGTGCCAGCAGCTTAAACCCCACCGGCTACGAGCAGTACTTC. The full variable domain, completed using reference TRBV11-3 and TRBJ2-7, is EAGVVQSPRYKIIEKKQPVAFWCNPISGHNTLYWYLQNLGQGPELLIRYENEEAVDDSQLPKDRFSAERLKGVDSTLKIQPAELGDSAVYLCASSLNPTGYEQYFGPGTRLTVT.

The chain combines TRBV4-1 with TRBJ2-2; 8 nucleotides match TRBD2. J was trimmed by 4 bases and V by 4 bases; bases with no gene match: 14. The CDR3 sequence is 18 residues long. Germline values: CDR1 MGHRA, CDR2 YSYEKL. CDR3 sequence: CASSLGPFTSGGTGELFF. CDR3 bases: TGCGCCAGCAGCCTAGGACCATTCACTAGCGGCGGCACCGGGGAGCTGTTTTTT.

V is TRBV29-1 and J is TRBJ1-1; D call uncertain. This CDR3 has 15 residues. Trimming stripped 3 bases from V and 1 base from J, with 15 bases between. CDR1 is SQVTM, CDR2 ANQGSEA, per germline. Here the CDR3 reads CSVDSFATQNTEAFF. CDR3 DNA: TGCAGCGTTGATTCGTTCGCGACACAGAACACTGAAGCTTTCTTT.

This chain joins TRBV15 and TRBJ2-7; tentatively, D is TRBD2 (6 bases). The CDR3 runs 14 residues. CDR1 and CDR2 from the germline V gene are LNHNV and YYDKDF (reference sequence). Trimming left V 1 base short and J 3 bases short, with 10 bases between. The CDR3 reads CATSRAGSLYEQYF. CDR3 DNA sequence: TGTGCCACCAGCAGAGCCGGGAGTCTCTACGAGCAGTACTTC.

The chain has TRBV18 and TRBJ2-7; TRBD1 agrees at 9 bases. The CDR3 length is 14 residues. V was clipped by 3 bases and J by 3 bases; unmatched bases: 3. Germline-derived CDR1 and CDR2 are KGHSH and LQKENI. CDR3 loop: CASSPRTGDYEQYF. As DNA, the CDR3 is TGTGCCAGCTCACCGCGGACAGGGGACTACGAGCAGTACTTC.

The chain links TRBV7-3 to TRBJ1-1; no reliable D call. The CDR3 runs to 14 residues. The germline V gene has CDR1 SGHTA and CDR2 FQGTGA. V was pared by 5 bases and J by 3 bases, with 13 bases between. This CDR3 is CASSPGMGYTEAFF. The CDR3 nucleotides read TGTGCCAGCAGCCCGGGGATGGGTTACACTGAAGCTTTCTTT. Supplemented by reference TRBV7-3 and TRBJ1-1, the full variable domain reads GAGVSQTPSNKVTEKGKYVELRCDPISGHTALYWYRQSLGQGPEFLIYFQGTGAADDSGLPNDRFFAVRPEGSVSTLKIQRTERGDSAVYLCASSPGMGYTEAFFGQGTRLTVV.

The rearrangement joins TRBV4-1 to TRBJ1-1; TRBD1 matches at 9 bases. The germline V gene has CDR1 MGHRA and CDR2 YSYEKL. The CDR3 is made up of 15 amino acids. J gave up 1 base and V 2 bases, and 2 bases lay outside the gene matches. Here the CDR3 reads CASSQMGQGNTEAFF. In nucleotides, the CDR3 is TGCGCCAGCAGCCAAATGGGACAGGGGAACACTGAAGCTTTCTTT.

This CDR3 is CASSSIRPVAGGPDTQYF. CDR3 coding DNA: TGTGCCAGCAGCTCAATCCGCCCGGTAGCGGGGGGCCCGGATACGCAGTATTTT. This chain uses TRBV13 with TRBJ2-3; the match to TRBD2 covers 10 bases. The CDR3 is 18 residues long. Germline CDR1 reads PRHDT; CDR2 reads FYEKMQ (reference sequence). Trimming took 4 bases from V and 6 from J; bases not matched to a gene: 16. Based on the CDR3 plus reference TRBV13 and TRBJ2-3, the full variable domain is AAGVIQSPRHLIKEKRETATLKCYPIPRHDTVYWYQQGPGQDPQFLISFYEKMQSDKGSIPDRFSAQQFSDYHSELNMSSLELGDSALYFCASSSIRPVAGGPDTQYFGPGTRLTVL.

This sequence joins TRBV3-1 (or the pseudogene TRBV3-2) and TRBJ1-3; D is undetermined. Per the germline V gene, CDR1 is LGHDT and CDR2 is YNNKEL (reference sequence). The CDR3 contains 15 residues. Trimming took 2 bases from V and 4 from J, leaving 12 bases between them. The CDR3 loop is CASSQRPGPGNTIYF. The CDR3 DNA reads TGTGCCAGCAGCCAACGTCCGGGCCCGGGAAACACCATATATTTT.

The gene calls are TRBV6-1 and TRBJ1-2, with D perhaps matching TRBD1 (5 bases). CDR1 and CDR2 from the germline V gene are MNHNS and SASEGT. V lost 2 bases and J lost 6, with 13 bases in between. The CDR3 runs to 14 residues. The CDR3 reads CASSERAGQDGYTF. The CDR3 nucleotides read TGTGCCAGCAGTGAAAGGGCAGGACAAGATGGCTACACCTTC.

The CDR3 nucleotides read TGTGCCAGCAGCCCGGGACAGGGACTCCAAGAGACCCAGTACTTC. Translation gives CASSPGQGLQETQYF. The V call is TRBV7-9, the J call TRBJ2-5; 9 bases fit TRBD1. With V trimmed by 5 bases and J by 1 base, 5 bases remained unmatched. CDR1 SEHNR and CDR2 FQNEAQ come from the germline V gene (reference sequence). This CDR3 has 15 residues.

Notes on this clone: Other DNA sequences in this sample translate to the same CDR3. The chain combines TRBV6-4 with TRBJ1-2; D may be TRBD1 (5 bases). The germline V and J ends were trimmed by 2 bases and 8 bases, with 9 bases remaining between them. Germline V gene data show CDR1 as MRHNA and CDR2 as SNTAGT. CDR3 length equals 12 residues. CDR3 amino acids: CASSDGGYGYTF. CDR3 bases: TGTGCCAGCAGTGACGGGGGTTACGGCTACACCTTC.

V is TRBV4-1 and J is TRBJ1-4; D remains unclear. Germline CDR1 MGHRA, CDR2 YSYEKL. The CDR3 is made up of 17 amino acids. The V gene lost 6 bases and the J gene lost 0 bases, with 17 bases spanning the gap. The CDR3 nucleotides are TGCGCCAGCAGTCCGTCGGAATATCTTGCAACTAATGAAAAACTGTTTTTT. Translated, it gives CASSPSEYLATNEKLFF.

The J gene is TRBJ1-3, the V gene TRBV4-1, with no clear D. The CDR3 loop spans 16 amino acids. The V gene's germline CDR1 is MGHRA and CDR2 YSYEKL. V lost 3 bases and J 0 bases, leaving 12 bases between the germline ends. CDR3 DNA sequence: TGCGCCAGCAGCCAGACCGGGCCGATCTCTGGAAACACCATATATTTT. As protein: CASSQTGPISGNTIYF.

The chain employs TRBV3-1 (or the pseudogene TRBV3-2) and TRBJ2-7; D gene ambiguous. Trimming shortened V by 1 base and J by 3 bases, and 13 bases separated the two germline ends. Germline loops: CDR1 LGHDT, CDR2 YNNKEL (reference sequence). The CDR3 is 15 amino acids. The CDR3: CASSQAMGSNYEQYF. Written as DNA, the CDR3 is TGTGCCAGCAGCCAAGCAATGGGATCGAACTACGAGCAGTACTTC.